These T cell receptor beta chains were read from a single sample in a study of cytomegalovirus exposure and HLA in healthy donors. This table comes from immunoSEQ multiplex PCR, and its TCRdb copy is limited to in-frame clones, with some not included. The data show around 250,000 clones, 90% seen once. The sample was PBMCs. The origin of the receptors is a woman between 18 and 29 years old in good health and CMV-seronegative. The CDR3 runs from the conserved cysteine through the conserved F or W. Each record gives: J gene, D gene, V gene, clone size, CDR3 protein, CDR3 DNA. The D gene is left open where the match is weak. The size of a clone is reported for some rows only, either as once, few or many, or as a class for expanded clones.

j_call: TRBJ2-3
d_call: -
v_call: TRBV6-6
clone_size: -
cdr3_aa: CASSYVSVNTQYF
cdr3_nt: TGTGCCAGCAGTTACGTTTCGGTGAATACGCAGTATTTT

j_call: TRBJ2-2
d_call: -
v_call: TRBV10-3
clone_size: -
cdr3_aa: CANRGNTGELFF
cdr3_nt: TGTGCCAATCGCGGGAACACCGGGGAGCTGTTTTTT

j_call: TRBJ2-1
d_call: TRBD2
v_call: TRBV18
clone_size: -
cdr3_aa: CASSPPRSGGSYNEQFF
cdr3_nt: TGTGCCAGCTCACCACCCCGCAGCGGGGGCTCCTACAATGAGCAGTTCTTC

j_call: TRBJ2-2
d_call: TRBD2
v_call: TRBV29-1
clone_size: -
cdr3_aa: CSVAASGAGELFF
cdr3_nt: TGCAGCGTTGCCGCTAGCGGGGCCGGGGAGCTGTTTTTT

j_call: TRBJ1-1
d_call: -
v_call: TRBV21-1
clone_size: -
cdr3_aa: CASSKVFWRRNTEAFF
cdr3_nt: TGTGCCAGCAGCAAAGTTTTTTGGAGGCGGAACACTGAAGCTTTCTTT

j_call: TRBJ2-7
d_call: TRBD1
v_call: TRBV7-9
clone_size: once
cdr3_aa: CASSLTGGNEQYF
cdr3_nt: TGTGCCAGCAGCTTGACAGGGGGGAACGAGCAGTACTTC

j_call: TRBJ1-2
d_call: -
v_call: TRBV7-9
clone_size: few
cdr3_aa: CASSPGLGYGYTF
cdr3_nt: TGTGCCAGCAGCCCGGGACTTGGCTATGGCTACACCTTC

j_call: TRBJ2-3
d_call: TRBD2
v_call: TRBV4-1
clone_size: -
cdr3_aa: CASSQLGLATDTQYF
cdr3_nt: TGCGCCAGCAGCCAACTCGGACTAGCCACAGATACGCAGTATTTT

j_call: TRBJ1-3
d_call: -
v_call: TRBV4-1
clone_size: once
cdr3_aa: CASSQDRGNTIYF
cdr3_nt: TGCGCCAGCAGCCAAGACCGAGGGAACACCATATATTTT

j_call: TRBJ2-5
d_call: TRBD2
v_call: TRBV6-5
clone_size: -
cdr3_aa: CASSSLKGGGAETQYF
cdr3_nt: TGTGCCAGCAGTTCCCTGAAGGGCGGGGGGGCAGAGACCCAGTACTTC

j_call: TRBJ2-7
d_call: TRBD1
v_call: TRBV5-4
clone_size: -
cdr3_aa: CASSPNRGYEQYF
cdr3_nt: TGTGCCAGCAGCCCGAACAGGGGGTACGAGCAGTACTTC

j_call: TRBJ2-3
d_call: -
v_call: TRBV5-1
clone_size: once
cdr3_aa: CASTDPGGHGTQYF
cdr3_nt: TGCGCCAGCACCGATCCGGGGGGCCACGGTACGCAGTATTTT

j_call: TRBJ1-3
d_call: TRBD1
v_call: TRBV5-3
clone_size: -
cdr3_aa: CARSEATTGGDGNTIYF
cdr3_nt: TGTGCCAGAAGCGAAGCCACAACAGGGGGCGATGGAAACACCATATATTTT

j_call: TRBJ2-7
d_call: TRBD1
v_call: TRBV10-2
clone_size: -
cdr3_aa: CATGTGTYEQYF
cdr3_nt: TGCGCCACCGGGACAGGGACCTACGAGCAGTACTTC

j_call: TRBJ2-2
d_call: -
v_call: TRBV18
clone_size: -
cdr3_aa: CASSRRADTGELFF
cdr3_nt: TGTGCCAGCTCACGCCGCGCGGACACCGGGGAGCTGTTTTTT

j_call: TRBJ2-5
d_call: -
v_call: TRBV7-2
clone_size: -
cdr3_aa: CASSFRQGPVSEETQYF
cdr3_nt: -

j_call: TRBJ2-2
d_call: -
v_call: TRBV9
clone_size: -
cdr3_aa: CASSPGRRDGNTGELFF
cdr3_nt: TGTGCCAGCAGCCCAGGTCGGCGGGACGGGAACACCGGGGAGCTGTTTTTT

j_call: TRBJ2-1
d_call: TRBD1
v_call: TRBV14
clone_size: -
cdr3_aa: CASSQAGGVQNEQFF
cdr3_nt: TGTGCCAGCAGCCAGGCAGGGGGCGTTCAAAATGAGCAGTTCTTC

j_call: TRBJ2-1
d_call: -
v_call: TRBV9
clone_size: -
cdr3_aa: CASSVAEITHYNEQFF
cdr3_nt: TGTGCCAGCAGCGTAGCCGAGATAACGCACTACAATGAGCAGTTCTTC

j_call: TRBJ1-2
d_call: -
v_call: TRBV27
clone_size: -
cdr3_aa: CASSISRETSFYGYTF
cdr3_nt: TGTGCCAGCAGCATATCCCGGGAGACAAGTTTCTATGGCTACACCTTC